The 9 T cell receptor beta chains presented below share a single source sample, sequenced in a study of response to subunit inactivated influenza vaccine. Via MiXCR, TCRdb re-called the RT-PCR reads, giving one row per CDR3 protein. Here the sample spans approximately 500,000 distinct CDR3 sequences, 12% to 15% being singletons. Sample: PBMCs from blood, taken roughly 12 days after vaccination. These receptors originate from a man aged 50 to 59 who received an inactivated influenza vaccine.

The rearrangement links TRBV7-2 to TRBJ2-2; D is undetermined. Germline V CDR1 and CDR2: SGHTA, FQGNSA. This CDR3 is 14 amino acids long. Trimming took 6 bases from V and 2 from J, leaving 10 bases between them. CDR3 bases: TGTGCCAGCAGACGCCAGGCCAACACCGGGGAGCTGTTTTTT. Protein product: CASRRQANTGELFF.

This clonotype has only a few counts. The chain is built from TRBV6-2 or TRBV6-3 and TRBJ2-7; 8 bases fit TRBD2. Germline CDR1 is MNHEY and CDR2 is SVGEGT. J lost 1 base, V lost 2 bases, and 4 bases had no gene match. CDR3 length: 15 residues. CDR3 sequence reads: CASSYLAGLSYEQYF. The CDR3 DNA reads TGTGCCAGCAGTTACCTAGCGGGTCTTTCCTACGAGCAGTACTTC.

This clonotype was counted a few times. The chain recombines TRBV27 with TRBJ2-7, with TRBD2 identical over 10 bases. The germline V gene has CDR1 MNHEY and CDR2 SMNVEV (reference sequence). V shed 6 bases, J shed 4 bases, and the junction held 6 bases outside the gene matches. This CDR3 is 14 amino acids long. CDR3 nucleotide sequence: TGTGCCAGCAGCATAGCGGGAGGATATTACGAGCAGTACTTC. This translates into CASSIAGGYYEQYF.

The V and J genes are TRBV4-2 and TRBJ2-7; no definite D call. V shed 10 bases and J shed 9 bases, with 22 bases lying between them. This CDR3 comprises 13 residues. The germline V gene encodes CDR1 LGHNA and CDR2 YNFKEQ. In DNA, the CDR3 is TGTGCCATGGGCACCGGGCTCGGCTGCTCGCAGTACTTC. Translated, it gives CAMGTGLGCSQYF.

CDR3 loop: CASSQRRGFSGEADTQYF. CDR3 coding DNA: TGTGCCAGCAGTCAACGTCGAGGTTTTAGCGGGGAGGCAGATACGCAGTATTTT. The rearrangement links TRBV6-5 to TRBJ2-3; 8 bases align to TRBD2. Germline V CDR1 and CDR2: MNHEY, SVGAGI. V lost 5 bases and J lost 4; bases outside the gene matches: 17. The CDR3 is 18 residues long.

The chain is built from TRBV7-9 and TRBJ1-3; D is unresolved. The ends were cut back, 5 bases at V and 3 bases at J, with 11 bases in the middle. CDR3 size: 14 residues. The V gene's germline CDR1 is SEHNR and CDR2 FQNEAQ (reference sequence). CDR3 sequence (DNA): TGTGCCAGCAGCCCCGTTCTTTTTGGAAACACCATATATTTT. This encodes CASSPVLFGNTIYF.

The genes are TRBV6-2 or TRBV6-3 and TRBJ1-3; unclear D gene. CDR1 and CDR2 from the germline V gene are MNHEY and SVGEGT. The CDR3 spans 14 residues. Trimming removed 4 bases from V and 4 bases from J, with 11 bases in between. CDR3 DNA sequence: TGTGCCAGCAGTTCGGCGGGGAGAGGAAACACCATATATTTT. It codes for CASSSAGRGNTIYF.

In this sample, this clonotype turned up a few times. The genes are TRBV7-2 and TRBJ2-2; possibly TRBD2 for D (6 bases). The CDR3 has 16 residues. V was shortened by 1 base and J by 7 bases, with 16 bases between the two germline ends. Germline V gene lookup returns CDR1 SGHTA and CDR2 FQGNSA. DNA for the CDR3: TGTGCCAGCAGCTTAGTCCTGGGGGGTTTGGGCGGGGAGCTGTTTTTT. Translating gives CASSLVLGGLGGELFF.

J is TRBJ2-3 and V is TRBV7-2, with 9 bases matching TRBD2. This CDR3 is built from 16 residues. Germline V gene data show CDR1 as SGHTA and CDR2 as FQGNSA. Trimming cost V 5 bases and J 2 bases; bases outside gene matches: 8. The CDR3 sequence: CASSPSASGNTDTQYF. The CDR3 bases are TGTGCCAGCAGCCCCTCTGCTAGCGGGAACACAGATACGCAGTATTTT.